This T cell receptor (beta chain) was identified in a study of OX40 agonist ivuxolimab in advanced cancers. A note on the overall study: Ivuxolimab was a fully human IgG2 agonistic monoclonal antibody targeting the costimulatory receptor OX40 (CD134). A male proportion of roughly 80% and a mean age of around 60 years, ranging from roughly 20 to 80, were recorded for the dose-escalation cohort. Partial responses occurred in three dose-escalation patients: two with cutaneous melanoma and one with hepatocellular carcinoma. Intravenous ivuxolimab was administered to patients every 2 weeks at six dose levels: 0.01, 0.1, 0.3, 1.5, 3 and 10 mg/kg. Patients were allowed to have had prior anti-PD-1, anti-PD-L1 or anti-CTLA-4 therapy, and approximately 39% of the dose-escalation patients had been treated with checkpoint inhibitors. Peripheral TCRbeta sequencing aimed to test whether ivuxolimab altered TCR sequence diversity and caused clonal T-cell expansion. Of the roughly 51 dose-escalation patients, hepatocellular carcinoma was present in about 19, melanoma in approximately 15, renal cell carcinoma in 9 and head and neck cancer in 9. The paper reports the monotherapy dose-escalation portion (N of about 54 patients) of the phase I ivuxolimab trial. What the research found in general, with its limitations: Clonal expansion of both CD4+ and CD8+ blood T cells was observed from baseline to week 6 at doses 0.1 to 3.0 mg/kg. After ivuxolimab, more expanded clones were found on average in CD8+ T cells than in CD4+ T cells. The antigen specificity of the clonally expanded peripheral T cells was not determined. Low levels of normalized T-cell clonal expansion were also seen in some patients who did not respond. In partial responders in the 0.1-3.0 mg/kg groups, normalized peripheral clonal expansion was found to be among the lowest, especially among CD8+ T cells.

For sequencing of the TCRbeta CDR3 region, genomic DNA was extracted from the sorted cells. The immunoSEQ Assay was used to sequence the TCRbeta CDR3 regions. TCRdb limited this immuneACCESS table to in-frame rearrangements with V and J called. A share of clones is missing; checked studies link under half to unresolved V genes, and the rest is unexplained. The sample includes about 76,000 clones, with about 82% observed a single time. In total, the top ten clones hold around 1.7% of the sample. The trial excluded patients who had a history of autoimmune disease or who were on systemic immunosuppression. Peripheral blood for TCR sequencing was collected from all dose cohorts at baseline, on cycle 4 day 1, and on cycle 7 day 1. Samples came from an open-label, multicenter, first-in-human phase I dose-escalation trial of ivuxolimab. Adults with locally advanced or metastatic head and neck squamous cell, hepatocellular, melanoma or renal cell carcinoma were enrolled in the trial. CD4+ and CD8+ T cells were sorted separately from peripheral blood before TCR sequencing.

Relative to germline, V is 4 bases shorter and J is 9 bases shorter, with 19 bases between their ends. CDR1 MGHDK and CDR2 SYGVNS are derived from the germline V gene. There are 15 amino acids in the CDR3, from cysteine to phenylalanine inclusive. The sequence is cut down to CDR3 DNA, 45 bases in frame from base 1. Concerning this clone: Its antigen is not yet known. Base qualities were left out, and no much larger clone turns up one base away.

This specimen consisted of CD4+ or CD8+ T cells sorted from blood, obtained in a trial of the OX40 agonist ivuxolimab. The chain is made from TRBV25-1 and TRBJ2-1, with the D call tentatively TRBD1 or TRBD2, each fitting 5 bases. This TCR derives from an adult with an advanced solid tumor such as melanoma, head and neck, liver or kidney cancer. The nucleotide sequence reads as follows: TGTGCCAGCAGTGTGAGTTTCGCAGAGGGGCCTGAGCAGTTCTTC. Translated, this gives CASSVSFAEGPEQFF.